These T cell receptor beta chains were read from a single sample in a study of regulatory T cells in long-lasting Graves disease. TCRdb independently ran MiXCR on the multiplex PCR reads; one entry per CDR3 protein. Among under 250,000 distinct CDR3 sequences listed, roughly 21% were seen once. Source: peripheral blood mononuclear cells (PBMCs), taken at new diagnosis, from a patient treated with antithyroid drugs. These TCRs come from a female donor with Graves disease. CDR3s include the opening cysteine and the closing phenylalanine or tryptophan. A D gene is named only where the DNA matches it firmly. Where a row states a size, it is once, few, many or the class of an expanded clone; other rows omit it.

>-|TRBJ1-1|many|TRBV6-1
TGTGCCAGCAGTACGCCCCAGAACACTGAAGCTTTCTTT
CASSTPQNTEAFF
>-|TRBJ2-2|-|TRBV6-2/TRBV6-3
TGTGCCAGCAGTTATGTGGTTTGGGGGACCGGGGAGCTGTTTTTT
CASSYVVWGTGELFF
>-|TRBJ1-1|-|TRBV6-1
TGTGCCAGCAGTGAGGGGTACGCGAACACTGAAGCTTTCTTT
CASSEGYANTEAFF
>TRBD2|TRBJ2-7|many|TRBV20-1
TGCAGTGCTAGAGCCCAAGGAGCGGGAGATCACGAGCAGTACTTC
CSARAQGAGDHEQYF
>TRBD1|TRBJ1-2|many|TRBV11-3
TGTGCCAGCAGCTTGGGGGCCCCGGGACAGGGACCAGGCGGCTACACCTTC
CASSLGAPGQGPGGYTF
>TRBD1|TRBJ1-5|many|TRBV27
TGTGCCAGCAGAACCGGACAGGGCTCTCAGCCCCAGCATTTT
CASRTGQGSQPQHF
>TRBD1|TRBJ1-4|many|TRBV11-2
TGTGCCAGCAGCGGACGTGGCAGGGGGCTACTTGCTAATGAAAAACTGTTTTTT
CASSGRGRGLLANEKLFF
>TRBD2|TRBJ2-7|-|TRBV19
TGTGCCAGTAGTATAGCCCCTAGCGGGAGACCCTACGAGCAGTACTTC
CASSIAPSGRPYEQYF
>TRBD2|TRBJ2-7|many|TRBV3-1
TGTGCCAGCAGCCAAGCGGGAGGCGATGAGCAGTACTTC
CASSQAGGDEQYF
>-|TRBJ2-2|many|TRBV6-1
TGTGCCAGCAGCCTGCGAGGAGACACCGGGGAGCTGTTTTTT
CASSLRGDTGELFF
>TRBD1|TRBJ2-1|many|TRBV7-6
TGTGCCAGCAGCCCCCGGGACAGGGGGAGGGATGAGCAGTTCTTC
CASSPRDRGRDEQFF
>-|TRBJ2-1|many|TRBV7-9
TGTGCCAGCAGCTCCCCCAGGGAAAGCTCCTACAATGAGCAGTTCTTC
CASSSPRESSYNEQFF
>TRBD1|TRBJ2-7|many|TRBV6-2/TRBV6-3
TGTGCCAGCAGTTACTCGTTAAAGGGGGCGATCCACGAGCAGTACTTC
CASSYSLKGAIHEQYF
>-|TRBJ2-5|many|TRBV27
TGTGCCAGCAGTTCCGGGAACCTAAAATTGGACCAGTACTTC
CASSSGNLKLDQYF
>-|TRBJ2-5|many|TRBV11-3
TGTGCCAGCAGCTTAGTGGGACACCAAGAGACCCAGTACTTC
CASSLVGHQETQYF
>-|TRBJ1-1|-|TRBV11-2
TGTGCCAGCAGCTTATATGGGAGAACTGAAGCTTTCTTT
CASSLYGRTEAFF
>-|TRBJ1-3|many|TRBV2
TGTGCCAGCATCTACGGAAGTAACTCTGGAAACACCATATATTTT
CASIYGSNSGNTIYF
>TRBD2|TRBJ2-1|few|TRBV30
TGTGCCTGGAGGGATCGGGGGGTTGGGGGTACTGAGCAGTTCTTC
CAWRDRGVGGTEQFF
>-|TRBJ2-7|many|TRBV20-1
TGCAGTGCTAGGACCGACTCCTACGAGCAGTACTTC
CSARTDSYEQYF
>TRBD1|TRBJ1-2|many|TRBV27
TGTGCCAGCAGTTCCGGGACAGGGAACTATGGCTACACCTTC
CASSSGTGNYGYTF
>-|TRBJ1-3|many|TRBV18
TGTGCCAGCTCACCCGGAGCTGGAAACACCATATATTTT
CASSPGAGNTIYF
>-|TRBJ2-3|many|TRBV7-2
TGTGCCAGCAGCTTAGTGGGGGGCACAGATACGCAGTATTTT
CASSLVGGTDTQYF
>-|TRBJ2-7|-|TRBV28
TGTGCCAGCAGTTTATTCTGGGCCGACTACGAGCAGTACTTC
CASSLFWADYEQYF
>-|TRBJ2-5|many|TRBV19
TGTGCCAGTAGTACGAGGGTGGCTCAAGAGACCCAGTACTTC
CASSTRVAQETQYF
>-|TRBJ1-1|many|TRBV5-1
TGCGCCAGCAGCTTGGATTCCAGAGGCGGTACTGAAGCTTTCTTT
CASSLDSRGGTEAFF
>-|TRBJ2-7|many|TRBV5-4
TGTGCCAGCAGCTTGGCCCTGAGTGCCGAGCAGTACTTC
CASSLALSAEQYF